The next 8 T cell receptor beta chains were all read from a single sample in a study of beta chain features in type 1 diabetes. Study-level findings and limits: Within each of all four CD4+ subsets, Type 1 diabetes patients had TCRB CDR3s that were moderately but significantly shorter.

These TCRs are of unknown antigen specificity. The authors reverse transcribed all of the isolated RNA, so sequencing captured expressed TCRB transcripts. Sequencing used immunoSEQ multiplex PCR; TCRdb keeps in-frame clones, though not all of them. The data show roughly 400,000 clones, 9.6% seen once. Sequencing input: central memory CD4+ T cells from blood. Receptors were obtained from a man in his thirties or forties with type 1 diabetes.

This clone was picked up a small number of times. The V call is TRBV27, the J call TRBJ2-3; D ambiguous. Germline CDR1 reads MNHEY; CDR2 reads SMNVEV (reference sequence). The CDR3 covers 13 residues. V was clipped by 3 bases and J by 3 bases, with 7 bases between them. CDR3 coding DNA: TGTGCCAGCAGTTTTGTAGGTACAGATACGCAGTATTTT. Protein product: CASSFVGTDTQYF.

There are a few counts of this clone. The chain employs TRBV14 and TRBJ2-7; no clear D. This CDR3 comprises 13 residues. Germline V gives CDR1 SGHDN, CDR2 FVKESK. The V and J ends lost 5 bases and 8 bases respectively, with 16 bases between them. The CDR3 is CASSERVAEQQYF. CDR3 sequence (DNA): TGTGCCAGCAGCGAAAGGGTCGCGGAGCAGCAGTACTTC.

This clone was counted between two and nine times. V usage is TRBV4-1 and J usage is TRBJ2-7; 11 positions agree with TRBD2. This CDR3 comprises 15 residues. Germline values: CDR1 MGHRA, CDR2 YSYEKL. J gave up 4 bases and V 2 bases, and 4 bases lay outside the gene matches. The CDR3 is CASSQLLAGAYEQYF. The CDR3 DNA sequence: TGCGCCAGCAGCCAACTACTAGCGGGAGCGTACGAGCAGTACTTC.

CDR3 bases: TGTGCCACCAGCAGAGACCTCCTCCATACGCAGTATTTT. Its translation: CATSRDLLHTQYF. V gene TRBV15 combines with J gene TRBJ2-3; D is unclear. This CDR3 is 13 amino acids long. Germline lookup yields CDR1 LNHNV and CDR2 YYDKDF (reference sequence). V lost 0 bases, J lost 7 bases, and 8 bases lay in between.

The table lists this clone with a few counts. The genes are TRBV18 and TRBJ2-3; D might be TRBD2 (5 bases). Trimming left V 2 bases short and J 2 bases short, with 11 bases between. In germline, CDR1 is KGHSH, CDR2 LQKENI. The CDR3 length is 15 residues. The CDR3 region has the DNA TGTGCCAGCTCACCAAGAGCGGCATCCACAGATACGCAGTATTTT. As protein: CASSPRAASTDTQYF.

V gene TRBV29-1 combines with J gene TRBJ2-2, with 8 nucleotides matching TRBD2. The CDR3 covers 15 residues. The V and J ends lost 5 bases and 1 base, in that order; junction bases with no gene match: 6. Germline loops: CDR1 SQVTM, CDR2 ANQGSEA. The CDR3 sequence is CSVKSGGWNTGELFF. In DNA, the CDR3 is TGCAGCGTTAAGAGCGGGGGTTGGAACACCGGGGAGCTGTTTTTT.

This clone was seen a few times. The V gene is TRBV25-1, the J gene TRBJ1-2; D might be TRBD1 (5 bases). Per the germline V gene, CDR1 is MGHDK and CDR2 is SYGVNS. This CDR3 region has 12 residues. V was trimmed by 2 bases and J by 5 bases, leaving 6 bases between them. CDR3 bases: TGTGCCAGCAGTGAACCAGGGTATGGCTACACCTTC. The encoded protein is CASSEPGYGYTF.

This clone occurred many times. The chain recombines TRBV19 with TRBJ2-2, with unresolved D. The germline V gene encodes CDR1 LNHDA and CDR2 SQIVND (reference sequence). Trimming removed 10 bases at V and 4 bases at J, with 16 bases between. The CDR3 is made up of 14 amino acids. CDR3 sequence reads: CATIGQVTTGELFF. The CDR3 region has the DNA TGTGCCACCATAGGGCAGGTCACCACCGGGGAGCTGTTTTTT.